The clone carrying this TCR beta chain was seen at least ten times. These data are taken from a study of T cells after yellow fever vaccination. TCRdb ran MiXCR on the 5' RACE reads and lists one entry per CDR3 protein. The sample holds a few hundred thousand distinct CDR3 sequences; 6.9% are singletons and the top ten take approximately 0.87%. This receptor was identified in a man aged 25 to 40 who received the YFV17D yellow fever vaccine. Material: CD4+ T cells sorted from PBMCs, obtained 15 days after the yellow fever booster vaccination.

The CDR3 bases are TGCGCCAGCAGCTTGGCGTTGGGAGCCAGTGGGAACAACTACGAGCAGTACTTC. Encoded protein: CASSLALGASGNNYEQYF. The rearrangement joins TRBV5-1 to TRBJ2-7; D is perhaps TRBD2 (5 bases). CDR3 length equals 18 residues. The germline V and J ends were trimmed by 0 bases and 3 bases, with 22 bases remaining between them. CDR1 and CDR2 from the germline V gene are SGHRS and YFSETQ.